The 7 T cell receptor beta chains below were found in one sample sequenced in a study of T cells in Graves' hyperthyroidism and ophthalmopathy. Researchers took RNA transcripts and amplified the TCR beta CDR3 regions from them. The HTBI primer set was used in a first-round RT-PCR of the TCR CDR3. TCRdb called the multiplex PCR reads again in MiXCR, with one record for every CDR3 protein. This repertoire shows a few hundred thousand distinct CDR3 sequences, roughly 13% found once; its top ten account for 5.3%. Sequenced sample: blood. These receptors all come from a woman aged 18-29 years with Graves' hyperthyroidism.

About this clonotype itself: A much larger clone differs by one base, so this may be a read error. V is TRBV28 and J is TRBJ2-4; the match to TRBD2 covers 10 bases. Germline V gene sequence: CDR1 MDHEN, CDR2 SYDVKM. The CDR3 extends over 15 amino acids. In nucleotides, the CDR3 is TGTGCCGGCAGTTTGGTAGCGGGGGGCAAAAACATTCAGTACTTC. It yields the protein CAGSLVAGGKNIQYF.

This clonotype has only a few counts. The gene calls are TRBV20-1 and TRBJ2-7; tentatively, D is TRBD1 (5 bases). Deletions cut 6 bases from V and 0 bases from J, with 15 bases between. The CDR3 consists of 14 residues. The germline V gene encodes CDR1 DFQATT and CDR2 SNEGSKA (reference sequence). CDR3 DNA: TGCAGTGCAGCAAAGGGGATTAGCTCCTACGAGCAGTACTTC. This translates into CSAAKGISSYEQYF.

This clonotype occurred a few times. Given a much more abundant clone one base away, this may be a read error. The J gene is TRBJ2-5, the V gene TRBV6-1; D is undetermined. This CDR3 has 14 amino acids. Germline lookup yields CDR1 MNHNS and CDR2 SASEGT. Trimming left V 5 bases short and J 2 bases short, with 12 bases between. As DNA, the CDR3 is TGTGCCAGCAGTCGGGTACAGTTTCAAGAGACCCAGTACTTC. This sequence encodes CASSRVQFQETQYF.

The rearrangement uses TRBV4-1 and TRBJ2-7; no firm D call. Trimming cost V 4 bases and J 3 bases, with 10 bases left between them. The CDR3 loop spans 13 amino acids. Germline V lookup: CDR1 MGHRA, CDR2 YSYEKL. DNA for the CDR3: TGCGCCAGCAGCCCCTCCCGAGGCTACGAGCAGTACTTC. Translated, it gives CASSPSRGYEQYF.

This clonotype was found many times. The J gene is TRBJ1-5, the V gene TRBV20-1, with TRBD1 matching 8 bases. The CDR3 is made up of 16 amino acids. Germline CDR1 is DFQATT and CDR2 is SNEGSKA (reference sequence). V shed 2 bases, J shed 6 bases, and the junction held 12 bases outside the gene matches. DNA for the CDR3: TGCAGTGCTAGAATCCCTATCCCAGGGGGCAGTCAGCCCCAGCATTTT. It encodes CSARIPIPGGSQPQHF.

This clonotype has at least ten counts. The chain carries TRBV12-3 or TRBV12-4 and TRBJ2-3; 8 bases are a match to TRBD1. J gave up 4 bases and V 2 bases, and 5 bases lay outside the gene matches. The CDR3 is 15 residues long. In DNA, the CDR3 is TGTGCCAGCAGTTTAATCGGACAGGGTCCAGATACGCAGTATTTT. It encodes CASSLIGQGPDTQYF.

In this sample, this clonotype turned up many times. The J gene is TRBJ1-1, the V gene TRBV6-1, with D perhaps TRBD1 (5 bases). The CDR3 has 15 amino acids. The V end lost 4 bases, the J end lost 0 bases, and 12 bases lay between the germline ends. Germline lookup yields CDR1 MNHNS and CDR2 SASEGT. CDR3 bases: TGTGCCAGCAGTGTCGCAGGGACCGTGAACACTGAAGCTTTCTTT. As protein: CASSVAGTVNTEAFF.